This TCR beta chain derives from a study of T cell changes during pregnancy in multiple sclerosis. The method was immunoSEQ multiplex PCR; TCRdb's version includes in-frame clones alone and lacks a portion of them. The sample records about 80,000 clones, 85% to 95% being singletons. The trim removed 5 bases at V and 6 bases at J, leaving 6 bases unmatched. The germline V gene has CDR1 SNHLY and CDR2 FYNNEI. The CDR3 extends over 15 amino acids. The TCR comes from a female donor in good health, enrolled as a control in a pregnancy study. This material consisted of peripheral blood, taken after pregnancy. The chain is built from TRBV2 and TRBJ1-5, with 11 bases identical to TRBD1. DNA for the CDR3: TGTGCCAGCAGTCCGGACAGGGGGCTTATTCAGCCCCAGCATTTT. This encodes CASSPDRGLIQPQHF.